These 2 T cell receptor beta chains share one sample of origin, sequenced in a study of T cell repertoires in cytomegalovirus infection (dated by TCRdb to about 2019). These reads were obtained on an Illumina HiSeq 1500. TCRdb's own reprocessing of the public reads used fastp at Q25 and MiXCR and kept productive beta chains. Rows with a matching CDR3 protein are joined into one entry that keeps the most common DNA and genes. This sample has about 900,000 distinct CDR3 sequences in its table, and roughly a third of those were observed once. Of the sample, 13% is held by the ten largest clones. This sample's treatment or condition label indicates: in vitro stimulation with specific CMV peptide epitopes to enrich CMV-specific T cells. No antigen has been identified for these receptors. This material consisted of cultured CD8+ T cells from PBMCs, taken from culture after CMV antigen stimulation. Receptors were obtained from a human donor in good health (CMV status not recorded). Some clones in this sample may be carry-over from other donors' samples.

The chain is built from TRBV7-9 and TRBJ1-3; 8 bases agree with TRBD1. CDR3 length: 15 residues. The V and J ends lost 4 bases and 4 bases, in that order; junction bases with no gene match: 6. CDR1 and CDR2 from the germline V gene are SEHNR and FQNEAQ (reference sequence). CDR3 loop: CASSSDRGVGNTIYF. In DNA form, the CDR3 reads TGTGCCAGCAGCTCAGACAGGGGAGTGGGAAACACCATATATTTT.

The rearrangement uses TRBV6-2 or TRBV6-3 and TRBJ2-7; D is tentatively TRBD1 or TRBD2 (5 bases each). V shed 0 bases and J shed 7 bases, with 13 bases lying between them. The length of the CDR3 is 14 residues. The V gene's germline CDR1 is MNHEY and CDR2 SVGEGT. This CDR3 is CASSYSTGPLEQYV. In nucleotides, the CDR3 is TGTGCCAGCAGTTACTCGACGGGGCCCCTTGAGCAGTACGTC.